Sequencing of this T cell receptor beta chain was carried out in a study of metastatic and nonmetastatic thyroid tumors. Study as a whole: Repertoires of blood and of tissue (tumor or nodule) from malignant and benign thyroid patients were compared.

Thyroid surgery was preceded by no treatment in any patient. TCRdb reanalyzed the PCR reads with MiXCR. The sample lists about 82,000 clones, approximately 12% seen once, with around 8.8% in the top ten. This clone was recorded at least ten times. There are 15 residues in the CDR3. Germline CDR1 is MDHEN and CDR2 is SYDVKM. The V and J ends lost 4 bases and 6 bases, in that order; junction bases with no gene match: 9. The chain links TRBV28 to TRBJ1-1, with 9 bases identical to TRBD1. The sequence was obtained from a female donor with papillary thyroid cancer or a benign thyroid nodule (not recorded which). Some clones in this sample may be carry-over from other donors' samples. Material for sequencing was tumor tissue. CDR3 bases: TGTGCCAGCAGTTCTCCGGGACAGGGCCACCCTGAAGCTTTCTTT. This gives the protein CASSSPGQGHPEAFF. Variable domain in full (rest from reference TRBV28 and TRBJ1-1): DVKVTQSSRYLVKRTGEKVFLECVQDMDHENMFWYRQDPGLGLRLIYFSYDVKMKEKGDIPEGYSVSREKKERFSLILESASTNQTSMYLCASSSPGQGHPEAFFGQGTRLTVV.